Shown below are 12 T cell receptor beta chains from a single sample sequenced in a study of T cells after yellow fever vaccination. One entry per CDR3 protein results from TCRdb running MiXCR on the 5' RACE reads. This sample carries hundreds of thousands of distinct CDR3 sequences, 12% of them seen once, and the ten largest clones take more than 12%. The sample in question was PBMCs, obtained on the day of the yellow fever booster vaccination. These receptors were taken from a man younger than 45 who received the YFV17D yellow fever vaccine.

The table lists this clonotype with a few counts. The chain has TRBV20-1 and TRBJ2-7; D may be TRBD1 or TRBD2 (5 bases each). The germline V gene encodes CDR1 DFQATT and CDR2 SNEGSKA (reference sequence). The CDR3 runs to 12 residues. V lost 1 base and J lost 5, with 9 bases in between. This CDR3 is CSARGEGNEQYF. CDR3 nucleotide sequence: TGCAGTGCTAGAGGAGAGGGGAACGAGCAGTACTTC.

The J gene is TRBJ2-5, the V gene TRBV7-9; no clear D. The germline gives CDR1 SEHNR, CDR2 FQNEAQ (reference sequence). This CDR3 is built from 16 residues. Deletions cut 5 bases from V and 7 bases from J, with 23 bases between. The CDR3 sequence is CASSPEPQPAIGTQYF. The CDR3 DNA reads as TGTGCCAGCAGCCCCGAACCCCAGCCAGCGATCGGGACCCAGTACTTC.

This chain joins TRBV20-1 and TRBJ1-4, with unresolved D. The germline gives CDR1 DFQATT, CDR2 SNEGSKA (reference sequence). V was cut by 5 bases and J by 4 bases, with 11 bases left in between. The CDR3 spans 13 residues. CDR3 protein: CSAPRASNEKLFF. Written as DNA, the CDR3 is TGCAGTGCTCCAAGGGCAAGTAATGAAAAACTGTTTTTT.

This clonotype was seen only a few times. This rearrangement joins TRBV7-3 to TRBJ2-2; D unclear. The V end lost 5 bases, the J end lost 7 bases, and 11 bases lay between the germline ends. The CDR3 consists of 13 residues. The V gene's germline CDR1 is SGHTA and CDR2 FQGTGA. The CDR3 DNA is TGTGCCAGCAGCCCCACGTCCAGCGGGGAGCTGTTTTTT. The encoded protein is CASSPTSSGELFF.

This clonotype was counted between two and nine times. The V call is TRBV20-1, the J call TRBJ1-3; D is undetermined. CDR3 length: 13 residues. From germline, CDR1 is DFQATT and CDR2 SNEGSKA (reference sequence). V was clipped by 3 bases and J by 0 bases, with 6 bases between them. The CDR3 sequence: CSASGDSGNTIYF. The CDR3 DNA reads TGCAGTGCTAGTGGGGACTCTGGAAACACCATATATTTT.

This CDR3 is CASSLYVRSTGELFF. For the CDR3, the DNA is TGTGCCAGCAGTCTCTACGTGCGGAGCACCGGGGAGCTGTTTTTT. The chain has TRBV12-3 or TRBV12-4 and TRBJ2-2; D gene ambiguous. This CDR3 has 15 amino acids. V lost 5 bases and J lost 4, with 14 bases in between.

The chain is built from TRBV7-2 and TRBJ2-1, with D possibly TRBD1 on 6 matching bases. This CDR3 is built from 13 residues. In germline, CDR1 is SGHTA, CDR2 FQGNSA. Trimming left V 8 bases short and J 1 base short, with 9 bases between. The CDR3 DNA sequence: TGTGCCAGCTTACAGGGTTCCTACAATGAGCAGTTCTTC. Residues: CASLQGSYNEQFF.

This clonotype was seen only a few times. The J gene is TRBJ1-1, the V gene TRBV12-3 or TRBV12-4; D might be TRBD1 (6 bases). This CDR3 has 16 residues. Trimming left V 5 bases short and J 4 bases short, with 20 bases between. CDR3 DNA sequence: TGTGCCAGCAGTCCGAAGGGGGGGCTTCGGTTCACTGAAGCTTTCTTT. This encodes CASSPKGGLRFTEAFF.

This clonotype has a handful of counts. This chain joins TRBV6-1 and TRBJ1-6, with 7 positions matching TRBD1. CDR3 length equals 17 residues. CDR1 is MNHNS, CDR2 SASEGT, per germline. Trimming took 7 bases from V and 14 from J; bases not matched to a gene: 23. For the CDR3, the DNA is TGTGCCAGCAAAACCCCGGGACAGCGGCGAGGGCCTTCGGCCCTCCACTTT. Translated: CASKTPGQRRGPSALHF.

Note on this clonotype: One end of the junction varies from germline; a read error may be responsible. The rearrangement links TRBV6-5 to TRBJ2-3; D ambiguous. The CDR3 extends over 13 amino acids. Looked up from germline, CDR1 is MNHEY and CDR2 is SVGAGI. The CDR3 region is CASSYSPTYTQYF. CDR3 bases: TGTGCCAGCAGTTATTCCCCCACATATACGCAGTATTTT.

The genes are TRBV19 and TRBJ1-1; D uncertain. Germline loops: CDR1 LNHDA, CDR2 SQIVND (reference sequence). The CDR3 spans 15 residues. V was shortened by 0 bases and J by 0 bases, with 8 bases between the two germline ends. CDR3 DNA: TGTGCCAGTAGTATAGATGCGATATTGAACACTGAAGCTTTCTTT. It specifies CASSIDAILNTEAFF.

The chain couples TRBV4-1 to TRBJ2-5; D is undetermined. The CDR3 extends over 15 amino acids. The V and J ends lost 4 bases and 3 bases respectively, with 15 bases between them. CDR1 is MGHRA and CDR2 is YSYEKL in the germline V gene. This CDR3 is CASSPQESTEETQYF. In DNA, the CDR3 is TGCGCCAGCAGCCCGCAGGAGTCGACCGAAGAGACCCAGTACTTC.